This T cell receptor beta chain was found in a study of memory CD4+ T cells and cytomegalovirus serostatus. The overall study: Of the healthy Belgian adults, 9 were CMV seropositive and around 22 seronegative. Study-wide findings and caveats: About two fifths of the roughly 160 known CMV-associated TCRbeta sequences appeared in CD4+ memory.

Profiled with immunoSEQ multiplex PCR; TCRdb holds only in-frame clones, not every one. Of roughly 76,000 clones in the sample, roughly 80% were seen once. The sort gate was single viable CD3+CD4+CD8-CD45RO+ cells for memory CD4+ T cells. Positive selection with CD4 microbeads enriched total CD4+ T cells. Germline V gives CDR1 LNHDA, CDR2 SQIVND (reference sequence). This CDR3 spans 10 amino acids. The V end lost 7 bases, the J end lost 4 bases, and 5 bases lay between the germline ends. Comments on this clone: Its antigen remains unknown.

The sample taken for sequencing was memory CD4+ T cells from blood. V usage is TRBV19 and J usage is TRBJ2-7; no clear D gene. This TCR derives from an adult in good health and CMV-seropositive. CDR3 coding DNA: TGTGCCAGTATCAAGTACGAGCAGTACTTC. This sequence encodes CASIKYEQYF.